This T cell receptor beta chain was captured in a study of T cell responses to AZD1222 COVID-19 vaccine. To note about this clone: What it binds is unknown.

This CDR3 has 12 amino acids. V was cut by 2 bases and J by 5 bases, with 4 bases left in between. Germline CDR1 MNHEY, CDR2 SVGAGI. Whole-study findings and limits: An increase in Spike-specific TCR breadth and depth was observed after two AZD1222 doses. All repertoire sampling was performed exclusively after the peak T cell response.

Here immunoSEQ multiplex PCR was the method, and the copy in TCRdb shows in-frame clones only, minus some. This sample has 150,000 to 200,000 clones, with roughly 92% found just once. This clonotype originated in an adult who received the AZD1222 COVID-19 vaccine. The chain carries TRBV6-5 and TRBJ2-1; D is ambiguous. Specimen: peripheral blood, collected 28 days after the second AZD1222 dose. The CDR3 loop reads CASSYNDNEQFF. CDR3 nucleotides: TGTGCCAGCAGTTACAACGACAATGAGCAGTTCTTC.